This TCR beta chain was sequenced during a study of T cells in Graves' hyperthyroidism and ophthalmopathy. Study background: Once the initial diagnosis was made, peripheral blood was obtained before any treatment. Study observations and caveats: Ophthalmopathy cases were set apart from stable hyperthyroidism by a 13 V-J model.

RNA transcripts provided the source from which TCR beta CDR3 regions were amplified. The HTBI set primed first-round TCR CDR3 RT-PCR. TCRdb reprocessed the multiplex PCR reads via MiXCR and lists one record per CDR3 protein. The data hold hundreds of thousands of distinct CDR3 sequences, with 16% observed a single time. Reasons for excluding patients were uncontrolled infection, other autoimmune disease, pregnancy or lactation. Every diagnosis used clinical symptoms, serum thyroxine and TRAb, thyroid ultrasound and orbital computed tomography. Regarding this clonotype: No antigen is known for it.

The sequenced sample was blood. This sequence was found in a woman between 18 and 29 years old with Graves' hyperthyroidism.

The CDR3 DNA reads as TGCAGTGGAGAGGGAGGCCTTTACAATGAGCAGTTCTTC. Residues: CSGEGGLYNEQFF. The gene calls are TRBV20-1 and TRBJ2-1, with D possibly matching TRBD2 (6 bases). The V end lost 7 bases, the J end lost 4 bases, and 14 bases lay between the germline ends. The CDR3 sequence is 13 residues long. The germline V gene encodes CDR1 DFQATT and CDR2 SNEGSKA (reference sequence).